These 26 T cell receptor beta chains were all obtained from the same sample, sequenced in a study of cytomegalovirus exposure and HLA in healthy donors. The PCR ran on 60 Vbeta and 13 Jbeta primers. Profiling relied on immunoSEQ multiplex PCR, and the TCRdb table lists in-frame clones only, not all of them. Of 150,000 to 200,000 clones listed, roughly 70% are singletons. Sequencing was done on a sample of PBMCs. These receptors were taken from a man aged 40-50 years in good health and CMV-seropositive.

CDR3 sequence reads: CSVEAGEGGYGYTF. CDR3 sequence (DNA): TGCAGCGTTGAGGCGGGGGAAGGTGGCTATGGCTACACCTTC. The chain uses TRBV29-1 and TRBJ1-2; tentative D call: TRBD1 (5 bases). V shed 3 bases and J shed 4 bases, with 15 bases lying between them. Germline V gene data show CDR1 as SQVTM and CDR2 as ANQGSEA. The length of the CDR3 is 14 residues. Full variable domain (outside the CDR3, taken from reference TRBV29-1 and TRBJ1-2): SAVISQKPSRDICQRGTSLTIQCQVDSQVTMMFWYRQQPGQSLTLIATANQGSEATYESGFVIDKFPISRPNLTFSTLTVSNMSPEDSSIYLCSVEAGEGGYGYTFGSGTRLTVV.

This clone was found a few times. The rearrangement links TRBV29-1 to TRBJ1-1; TRBD1 matches 9 bases. J was trimmed by 11 bases and V by 4 bases; bases with no gene match: 8. The CDR3 runs 12 residues. CDR1 is SQVTM, CDR2 ANQGSEA, per germline. The CDR3 DNA reads as TGCAGCGTTGGGGTACAGGGGGCAAGGGCTTTCTTT. The encoded protein is CSVGVQGARAFF.

The V gene is TRBV5-6, the J gene TRBJ1-5, with 7 positions matching TRBD1. The germline V gene encodes CDR1 SGHDT and CDR2 YYEEEE. J lost 3 bases, V lost 5 bases, and 8 bases had no gene match. The CDR3 loop spans 15 amino acids. As DNA, the CDR3 is TGTGCCAGCAGTTTTCAGGGGGAAGTCAATCAGCCCCAGCATTTT. This codes for CASSFQGEVNQPQHF.

This chain joins TRBV4-3 and TRBJ2-2; D ambiguous. Looked up from germline, CDR1 is LGHNA and CDR2 is YSLEER. The CDR3 contains 11 residues. Trimming shortened V by 4 bases and J by 6 bases, and 3 bases separated the two germline ends. CDR3 in DNA: TGCGCCAGCAGCCGAGCCGGGGAGCTGTTTTTT. It is translated as CASSRAGELFF.

This clone appeared a few times. The rearrangement links TRBV5-4 to TRBJ2-5; TRBD2 is a possible D gene (6 bases). The germline gives CDR1 SGHNT, CDR2 YYREEE (reference sequence). Trimming removed 0 bases at V and 5 bases at J, with 20 bases between. This CDR3 has 17 amino acids. The chain's CDR3 is CASSLEVTGGEWETQYF. CDR3 nucleotide sequence: TGTGCCAGCAGCTTGGAGGTCACGGGCGGGGAGTGGGAGACCCAGTACTTC. The full variable domain, completed using reference TRBV5-4 and TRBJ2-5, is ETGVTQSPTHLIKTRGQQVTLRCSSQSGHNTVSWYQQALGQGPQFIFQYYREEENGRGNFPPRFSGLQFPNYSSELNVNALELDDSALYLCASSLEVTGGEWETQYFGPGTRLLVL.

This chain links TRBV6-6 with TRBJ1-2; D remains unclear. CDR1 MNHNY and CDR2 SVGAGI come from the germline V gene (reference sequence). The CDR3 consists of 14 residues. Trimming stripped 10 bases from V and 7 bases from J, with 22 bases between. The CDR3 bases are TGTGCCACCTTAGCCCGTCGGGGTGAAGGTGGCTACACCTTC. Protein: CATLARRGEGGYTF.

This clone has a handful of counts. V gene TRBV5-1 combines with J gene TRBJ1-1, with D possibly TRBD1 on 6 matching bases. The CDR3 length is 16 residues. With 7 bases removed from V and 0 bases from J, the gap between germline ends came to 19 bases. The germline V gene encodes CDR1 SGHRS and CDR2 YFSETQ. DNA for the CDR3: TGCGCCAGCTCCCCAGGGGAGGGGCCCATGAACACTGAAGCTTTCTTT. This translates into CASSPGEGPMNTEAFF.

The chain joins TRBV18 to TRBJ1-2, with 7 bases that match TRBD1. The V gene end was trimmed by 3 bases and the J gene end by 8 bases; junction bases not matched to a gene: 9. There are 14 residues in the CDR3. Germline V gene data show CDR1 as KGHSH and CDR2 as LQKENI. Here the CDR3 DNA reads TGTGCCAGCTCACCCGGGACAGACCCGGCGGGCTACACCTTC. Residues: CASSPGTDPAGYTF.

V usage is TRBV19 and J usage is TRBJ1-2; D not resolved. The ends were cut back, 4 bases at V and 6 bases at J, with 12 bases in the middle. This CDR3 contains 13 residues. The germline CDR1 and CDR2 sequences are LNHDA and SQIVND (reference sequence). In nucleotides, the CDR3 is TGTGCCAGTAGTAGAAGCAGGTCGGATGGCTACACCTTC. It is translated as CASSRSRSDGYTF. The full variable domain, rest sourced from reference TRBV19 and TRBJ1-2, is DGGITQSPKYLFRKEGQNVTLSCEQNLNHDAMYWYRQDPGQGLRLIYYSQIVNDFQKGDIAEGYSVSREKKESFPLTVTSAQKNPTAFYLCASSRSRSDGYTFGSGTRLTVV.

In its sample, this clone was seen a few times. The V and J genes are TRBV6-1 and TRBJ2-2; possible D gene TRBD2, 6 bases. This CDR3 has 15 residues. Germline V gene lookup returns CDR1 MNHNS and CDR2 SASEGT. V lost 3 bases and J 0 bases, leaving 8 bases between the germline ends. The CDR3: CASSEGGANTGELFF. In nucleotides, the CDR3 is TGTGCCAGCAGTGAGGGGGGAGCGAACACCGGGGAGCTGTTTTTT.

The chain carries TRBV30 and TRBJ1-2; the match to TRBD1 covers 7 bases. The V and J ends lost 4 bases and 5 bases, in that order; junction bases with no gene match: 7. CDR1 is GTSNPN and CDR2 is SVGIG in the germline V gene (reference sequence). This CDR3 has 13 residues. This chain's CDR3 is CAWKQTGPYGYTF. The DNA of the CDR3 is TGTGCCTGGAAGCAGACAGGGCCGTATGGCTACACCTTC.

This rearrangement joins TRBV5-1 to TRBJ2-3; D not certain. This CDR3 comprises 15 residues. Trimming shortened V by 4 bases and J by 2 bases, and 14 bases separated the two germline ends. In germline, CDR1 is SGHRS, CDR2 YFSETQ. The CDR3 region is CASSLSGANTDTQYF. DNA of the CDR3: TGCGCCAGCAGCCTTTCAGGCGCGAACACAGATACGCAGTATTTT.

The chain's CDR3 is CATSYRQAANEKLFF. The CDR3 DNA follows: TGTGCCACCAGCTACCGACAGGCGGCTAATGAAAAACTGTTTTTT. V is TRBV15 and J is TRBJ1-4, with D possibly matching TRBD1 (6 bases). Germline-derived CDR1 and CDR2 are LNHNV and YYDKDF (reference sequence). This CDR3 contains 15 residues. V lost 5 bases, J lost 3 bases, and 13 bases lay in between. Based on the CDR3 plus reference TRBV15 and TRBJ1-4, the full variable domain is DAMVIQNPRYQVTQFGKPVTLSCSQTLNHNVMYWYQQKSSQAPKLLFHYYDKDFNNEADTPDNFQSRRPNTSFCFLDIRSPGLGDTAMYLCATSYRQAANEKLFFGSGTQLSVL.

V and J are TRBV4-2 and TRBJ2-2, with 15 bases fitting TRBD2. There are 18 residues in the CDR3. Germline V gene lookup returns CDR1 LGHNA and CDR2 YNFKEQ. V lost 2 bases to trimming and J lost 6 bases; unmatched junction nucleotides: 7. The chain's CDR3 is CASSQLPGLAGGAGELFF. DNA of the CDR3: TGTGCCAGCAGCCAACTCCCGGGACTAGCGGGGGGCGCCGGGGAGCTGTTTTTT.

This chain links TRBV25-1 with TRBJ1-3; D is uncertain. Germline-derived CDR1 and CDR2 are MGHDK and SYGVNS. This CDR3 has 13 amino acids. The ends were cut back, 5 bases at V and 0 bases at J, with 5 bases in the middle. CDR3 DNA sequence: TGTGCCAGCAGTTTACACTCTGGAAACACCATATATTTT. It is translated as CASSLHSGNTIYF.

J is TRBJ2-3 and V is TRBV14; perhaps TRBD1 as D (6 bases). This CDR3 is built from 21 residues. Germline assignment: CDR1 SGHDN and CDR2 FVKESK. Between the trimmed V and J ends, which lost 0 bases and 2 bases, there was a span of 27 bases. In DNA form, the CDR3 reads TGTGCCAGCAGCCAAGATCATTCGGGGCAGGGGATCCCCACAGTCACAGATACGCAGTATTTT. The encoded protein is CASSQDHSGQGIPTVTDTQYF.

This sequence joins TRBV5-6 and TRBJ1-3; perhaps TRBD1 as D (5 bases). Trimming cost V 0 bases and J 4 bases, with 11 bases left between them. The CDR3 runs 15 residues. Germline loops: CDR1 SGHDT, CDR2 YYEEEE. The CDR3 is CASSLGRVSGNTIYF. CDR3 nucleotide sequence: TGTGCCAGCAGCTTGGGCAGGGTGTCGGGAAACACCATATATTTT. Based on the CDR3 plus reference TRBV5-6 and TRBJ1-3, the full variable domain is DAGVTQSPTHLIKTRGQQVTLRCSPKSGHDTVSWYQQALGQGPQFIFQYYEEEERQRGNFPDRFSGHQFPNYSSELNVNALLLGDSALYLCASSLGRVSGNTIYFGEGSWLTVV.

J is TRBJ2-4 and V is TRBV5-6; 7 nucleotides agree with TRBD2. With 4 bases clipped from V and 3 bases from J, the junction kept 13 bases outside the gene matches. Germline V gene data show CDR1 as SGHDT and CDR2 as YYEEEE. The CDR3 length is 17 residues. The CDR3 DNA sequence: TGTGCCAGCAGCCTGAGCAAGGGAGGGGTTGGCAAAAACATTCAGTACTTC. Protein product: CASSLSKGGVGKNIQYF.

The chain has TRBV4-2 and TRBJ1-2, with TRBD1 matching 9 bases. This CDR3 region has 13 residues. J was trimmed by 8 bases and V by 1 base; bases with no gene match: 2. CDR1 and CDR2 from the germline V gene are LGHNA and YNFKEQ. In nucleotides, the CDR3 is TGTGCCAGCAGCCAAGGGACAGGGGAGGGCTACACCTTC. Its protein product is CASSQGTGEGYTF.

Of note for this clone: Distinct nucleotide sequences in the sample also encode this CDR3. This chain connects TRBV6-6 to TRBJ2-7; 7 nucleotides line up with TRBD1. The V gene end was trimmed by 6 bases and the J gene end by 2 bases; junction bases not matched to a gene: 4. The CDR3 is 13 amino acids. Germline CDR1 and CDR2: MNHNY and SVGAGI (reference sequence). This CDR3 is CASSLDRAYEQYF. The DNA of the CDR3 is TGTGCCAGCAGCCTAGACAGGGCCTACGAGCAGTACTTC.

As to this clone: The same CDR3 also results from other DNA sequences found in this sample. The genes are TRBV7-6 and TRBJ1-5; 9 bases match TRBD1. The CDR3 runs to 15 residues. Germline V CDR1 and CDR2: SGHVS, FNYEAQ. The ends lost 1 base at V and 6 bases at J; junction bases unmatched: 4. The DNA for the CDR3 is TGTGCCAGCAGCTTAGGGACAGGGGAGGGTCAGCCCCAGCATTTT. It encodes CASSLGTGEGQPQHF.

This chain connects TRBV11-2 to TRBJ1-2; D gene uncertain. CDR3 size: 14 residues. V dropped 5 bases and J dropped 6 bases, with 16 bases sitting between them. Germline assignment: CDR1 SGHAT and CDR2 FQNNGV. The CDR3 region has the DNA TGTGCCAGCAGCCAGGCGCCGTGGAGGGATGGCTACACCTTC. The encoded protein is CASSQAPWRDGYTF.

This clone appeared a single time. The chain uses TRBV9 and TRBJ1-5; 7 nucleotides align to TRBD1. V was clipped by 3 bases and J by 3 bases; unmatched bases: 6. This CDR3 is built from 15 residues. Germline V gives CDR1 SGDLS, CDR2 YYNGEE. CDR3 residues: CASSATGNPNQPQHF. Written as DNA, the CDR3 is TGTGCCAGCAGCGCGACAGGGAACCCCAATCAGCCCCAGCATTTT.

This chain connects TRBV18 to TRBJ1-2, with D perhaps TRBD1 (5 bases). Germline loops: CDR1 KGHSH, CDR2 LQKENI. Between the trimmed V and J ends, which lost 2 bases and 6 bases, there was a span of 10 bases. The CDR3 consists of 13 residues. CDR3 in DNA: TGTGCCAGCTCACCAGTGGGGGAGGATGGCTACACCTTC. It specifies CASSPVGEDGYTF.

The chain recombines TRBV6-4 with TRBJ2-3; 8 bases agree with TRBD2. The CDR3 sequence is 14 residues long. Germline CDR1 reads MRHNA; CDR2 reads SNTAGT. Germline trimming cut 5 bases from V and 7 bases from J; bases unmatched to any gene: 8. CDR3 protein: CASSPGTSWNTQYF. In DNA form, the CDR3 reads TGTGCCAGCAGTCCCGGGACTAGTTGGAATACGCAGTATTTT.

The J gene is TRBJ1-4, the V gene TRBV6-5, with TRBD1 as a possible D gene (6 bases). CDR1 is MNHEY and CDR2 is SVGAGI in the germline V gene. V was shortened by 6 bases and J by 0 bases, with 11 bases between the two germline ends. CDR3 length equals 15 residues. The CDR3 region is CASSHGQTTNEKLFF. In nucleotides, the CDR3 is TGTGCCAGCAGCCACGGACAGACAACTAATGAAAAACTGTTTTTT.